These 8 T cell receptor beta chains were sequenced from one sample in a study of T and B cells in COVID-19 patients. BIOMED2 TRB-A/B primer pools were used in multiplex TRB PCR. One entry per CDR3 protein results from TCRdb running MiXCR on the multiplex PCR reads. The sample has several thousand distinct CDR3 sequences; around 24% are singletons. Each TRB amplification used roughly 240-550 ng of genomic DNA from blood. Sequencing input: blood. Receptors originate from a human donor with active COVID-19.

This chain links TRBV19 with TRBJ1-5; 8 nucleotides match TRBD1. Germline CDR1 and CDR2: LNHDA and SQIVND (reference sequence). The CDR3 is made up of 14 amino acids. The trim removed 6 bases at V and 7 bases at J, leaving 8 bases unmatched. The CDR3 nucleotides read TGTGCCAGTAGCGGACAGGGTGATCGGCAGCCCCAGCATTTT. Translated, it gives CASSGQGDRQPQHF.

A remark on this clonotype: With a much larger clone just one base away, this may be a read error. This chain joins TRBV12-3 or TRBV12-4 and TRBJ2-1; D perhaps matches TRBD2 (6 bases). The CDR3 is made up of 13 amino acids. CDR3 DNA sequence: TGTGCCAGCACCCGAGGGACTGGCAATGAGCAGATCTTC. It yields the protein CASTRGTGNEQIF.

The chain joins TRBV11-2 to TRBJ2-3, with 7 bases identical to TRBD1. The CDR3 has 16 residues. V dropped 5 bases and J dropped 4; count of bases not matched to a gene: 12. Germline V CDR1 and CDR2: SGHAT, FQNNGV. CDR3 protein: CASSVTGAPYPDTQYF. In DNA form, the CDR3 reads TGTGCCAGCAGCGTAACAGGGGCGCCCTATCCAGATACGCAGTATTTT. Complete variable domain (other parts from reference TRBV11-2 and TRBJ2-3): EAGVAQSPRYKIIEKRQSVAFWCNPISGHATLYWYQQILGQGPKLLIQFQNNGVVDDSQLPKDRFSAERLKGVDSTLKIQPAKLEDSAVYLCASSVTGAPYPDTQYFGPGTRLTVL.

This clonotype is labeled medium-sized. The chain has TRBV30 and TRBJ2-5; a possible D gene is TRBD1 (5 bases). This CDR3 comprises 13 residues. V was clipped by 3 bases and J by 0 bases, with 8 bases between them. Looked up from germline, CDR1 is GTSNPN and CDR2 is SVGIG (reference sequence). CDR3 amino acids: CAWSTGYQETQYF. The CDR3 DNA reads TGTGCCTGGAGCACAGGTTACCAAGAGACCCAGTACTTC.

Points on this clonotype: A junction end diverges from the germline sequence, so it may reflect a read error. The chain carries TRBV29-1 and TRBJ1-1, with a weak D call TRBD1 (5 bases). This CDR3 spans 13 amino acids. Germline loops: CDR1 SQVTM, CDR2 ANQGSEA. CDR3 loop: CSASSQGETEALF. The CDR3 coding sequence is TGCAGCGCTTCTTCGCAGGGTGAGACTGAAGCTCTCTTT.

The CDR3 sequence: CASGERSATQYF. CDR3 coding DNA: TGTGCCAGCGGAGAAAGGTCGGCCACGCAGTATTTT. The chain is built from TRBV2 and TRBJ2-3; D gene uncertain. Germline loops: CDR1 SNHLY, CDR2 FYNNEI. V gave up 8 bases and J gave up 9 bases, with 15 bases separating them. The CDR3 covers 12 residues.

This clonotype qualifies as medium-sized. The chain uses TRBV6-5 and TRBJ1-1; D remains unclear. CDR3 length: 14 amino acids. Germline V gene sequence: CDR1 MNHEY, CDR2 SVGAGI. The germline V and J ends were trimmed by 6 bases and 1 base, with 12 bases remaining between them. DNA for the CDR3: TGTGCCAGCAGCCTAGTCCCAAAGAACACTGAAGCTTTCTTT. Protein product: CASSLVPKNTEAFF.

By sample fraction, this clonotype is medium-sized. The rearrangement uses TRBV6-5 and TRBJ1-1; D is uncertain. CDR1 and CDR2 (germline): MNHEY, SVGAGI. This CDR3 is built from 14 residues. V was trimmed by 10 bases and J by 1 base, leaving 16 bases between them. The DNA for the CDR3 is TGTGCCACCAAGAAGGAGAGGGCGAACACTGAAGCTTTCTTT. Its translation is CATKKERANTEAFF.